The clone carrying this TCR beta chain has more than one count but fewer than ten. CDR1 MNHEY and CDR2 SVGAGI come from the germline V gene. The CDR3 is made up of 15 amino acids. The V segment lost 0 bases and the J segment 8 bases; nucleotides outside the gene matches: 4. The data originate from a study of blood T cell repertoires in COVID-19. Overall study: Material from acute and convalescent COVID-19 was sourced from the United States, Italy and Spain.

Profiled with immunoSEQ multiplex PCR; TCRdb holds only in-frame clones, not every one. The sample consists of some 200,000 clones, around 83% of them appearing once. The receptor's source is a woman older than 75 in a cohort sampled during active or convalescent COVID-19. The sequenced sample consisted of peripheral blood. The J gene is TRBJ1-6, the V gene TRBV6-5; TRBD1 matches at 7 bases. The CDR3 loop is CASSYSTGKDSPLHF. CDR3 coding DNA: TGTGCCAGCAGTTACTCGACAGGGAAGGATTCACCCCTCCACTTT.